One sample yielded the 20 T cell receptor beta chains listed below, sequenced in a study of blood T cell repertoires in COVID-19. The method was immunoSEQ multiplex PCR; TCRdb's version includes in-frame clones alone and lacks a portion of them. The sample carries about 380,000 clones, about 89% recorded once. Sample: PBMCs or T cells enriched from blood (not recorded which). The receptors were sampled from a man under 40 who had recovered from COVID-19.

The chain is built from TRBV19 and TRBJ1-4, with 7 bases matching TRBD1. CDR3 length equals 15 residues. Germline CDR1 and CDR2: LNHDA and SQIVND (reference sequence). J gave up 7 bases and V 5 bases, and 10 bases lay outside the gene matches. The CDR3 protein is CASSSTQQGGEKLFF. In DNA, the CDR3 is TGTGCCAGTAGTTCGACCCAGCAGGGGGGTGAAAAACTGTTTTTT.

CDR3 sequence reads: CASSLTTGNTEAFF. The CDR3 nucleotides are TGTGCCAGCAGCTTGACGACAGGGAACACTGAAGCTTTCTTT. The rearrangement links TRBV7-2 to TRBJ1-1, with D possibly TRBD1 on 6 matching bases. V was clipped by 3 bases and J by 1 base, with 9 bases between them. Germline V gene sequence: CDR1 SGHTA, CDR2 FQGNSA. The CDR3 has 14 residues.

The V call is TRBV6-5, the J call TRBJ2-7; TRBD1 might be the D (5 bases). V was clipped by 3 bases and J by 0 bases, with 9 bases between them. The CDR3 totals 14 residues. CDR1 is MNHEY and CDR2 is SVGAGI in the germline V gene. This CDR3 is CASSYGANSYEQYF. The CDR3 DNA reads as TGTGCCAGCAGTTATGGGGCGAACTCCTACGAGCAGTACTTC.

The chain joins TRBV27 to TRBJ2-5; 8 positions match TRBD1. CDR3 length: 15 residues. Trimming at V came to 3 bases and at J to 6 bases, leaving 9 bases not matched to a gene. Per the germline V gene, CDR1 is MNHEY and CDR2 is SMNVEV (reference sequence). The CDR3 region is CASSFGAGGAKTQYF. For the CDR3, the DNA is TGTGCCAGCAGTTTTGGGGCAGGGGGCGCGAAGACCCAGTACTTC.

This clone occurred once. V gene TRBV5-1 combines with J gene TRBJ1-6, with D possibly matching TRBD1 (5 bases). Trimming removed 4 bases at V and 8 bases at J, with 19 bases between. The CDR3 has 16 amino acids. Germline lookup yields CDR1 SGHRS and CDR2 YFSETQ. The CDR3 region has the DNA TGCGCCAGCAGCCTAGACAGCAGTGTATTTGATTCACCCCTCCACTTT. As protein: CASSLDSSVFDSPLHF.

The rearrangement uses TRBV7-6 and TRBJ2-7, with a possible D match to TRBD2 (5 bases). The V end was cut by 0 bases, the J end by 1 base, with 7 bases between. Germline lookup yields CDR1 SGHVS and CDR2 FNYEAQ. This CDR3 comprises 14 residues. CDR3 in amino acids: CASSLASGSYEQYF. For the CDR3, the DNA is TGTGCCAGCAGCTTAGCGAGCGGATCCTACGAGCAGTACTTC. The whole variable domain, remainder taken from reference TRBV7-6 and TRBJ2-7, is GAGVSQSPRYKVTKRGQDVALRCDPISGHVSLYWYRQALGQGPEFLTYFNYEAQQDKSGLPNDRFSAERPEGSISTLTIQRTEQRDSAMYRCASSLASGSYEQYFGPGTRLTVT.

The chain uses TRBV5-1 and TRBJ2-7; no reliable D call. Trimming pared 4 bases from V and 0 bases from J, leaving 11 bases between. CDR3 length: 14 residues. The germline CDR1 and CDR2 sequences are SGHRS and YFSETQ. The CDR3 DNA follows: TGCGCCAGCAGCCTAACCTTCACCTCCTACGAGCAGTACTTC. This sequence encodes CASSLTFTSYEQYF.

The chain employs TRBV6-1 and TRBJ1-5; a possible D gene is TRBD1 (6 bases). V shed 3 bases and J shed 2 bases, with 11 bases lying between them. This CDR3 is 15 amino acids long. CDR1 MNHNS and CDR2 SASEGT come from the germline V gene. CDR3 coding DNA: TGTGCCAGCAGTGAGAGGGGGGGTGGCAATCAGCCCCAGCATTTT. This sequence encodes CASSERGGGNQPQHF.

The CDR3 sequence: CASRRLGFGNQPQHF. The CDR3 region has the DNA TGTGCCAGCCGTCGACTCGGGTTTGGCAATCAGCCCCAGCATTTT. This chain uses TRBV6-5 with TRBJ1-5; D ambiguous. Germline assignment: CDR1 MNHEY and CDR2 SVGAGI. The CDR3 has 15 residues. V was shortened by 8 bases and J by 2 bases, with 16 bases between the two germline ends.

This chain links TRBV7-9 with TRBJ2-4; D not certain. Trimming stripped 5 bases from V and 8 bases from J, with 7 bases between. The CDR3 runs 11 residues. Germline CDR1 is SEHNR and CDR2 is FQNEAQ (reference sequence). The CDR3 reads CASSPQDIQYF. The CDR3 region has the DNA TGTGCCAGCAGCCCCCAGGACATTCAGTACTTC.

This clone was observed a handful of times. Additional DNA sequences in this sample encode the identical CDR3. CDR3 in amino acids: CASSLGGNTEAFF. The CDR3 bases are TGTGCCAGCAGCTTGGGGGGGAACACTGAAGCTTTCTTT. V is TRBV11-2 and J is TRBJ1-1; possible D gene TRBD1, 5 bases. V was pared by 3 bases and J by 1 base, with 6 bases between. The CDR3 runs to 13 residues. Germline loops: CDR1 SGHAT, CDR2 FQNNGV.

The rearrangement uses TRBV29-1 and TRBJ2-1, with TRBD2 as a possible D gene (6 bases). V was pared by 6 bases and J by 4 bases, with 13 bases between. The CDR3 has 13 residues. Per the germline V gene, CDR1 is SQVTM and CDR2 is ANQGSEA. CDR3 sequence: CSVRDSSYNEQFF. CDR3 nucleotide sequence: TGCAGCGTCCGGGACTCTTCTTACAATGAGCAGTTCTTC.

This chain uses TRBV5-1 with TRBJ1-1; 8 bases map to TRBD1. Germline V gene sequence: CDR1 SGHRS, CDR2 YFSETQ. V was clipped by 5 bases and J by 0 bases; unmatched bases: 6. The CDR3 has 15 residues. This chain's CDR3 is CASRVRDRLNTEAFF. For the CDR3, the DNA is TGCGCCAGCAGGGTCCGGGACAGGTTGAACACTGAAGCTTTCTTT.

This clone appeared a single time. The rearrangement links TRBV5-4 to TRBJ2-2; tentatively, D is TRBD1 (6 bases). The V gene lost 5 bases and the J gene lost 4 bases, with 21 bases spanning the gap. In germline, CDR1 is SGHNT, CDR2 YYREEE (reference sequence). The CDR3 covers 17 residues. The chain's CDR3 is CASSHTGQGRSTGELFF. CDR3 coding DNA: TGTGCCAGCAGTCATACGGGTCAGGGGCGCAGCACCGGGGAGCTGTTTTTT.

The V and J genes are TRBV7-2 and TRBJ1-1; TRBD1 might be the D (5 bases). There are 16 residues in the CDR3. CDR1 and CDR2 (germline): SGHTA, FQGNSA. The V and J ends lost 10 bases and 1 base respectively, with 22 bases between them. This CDR3 reads CATTRAGIRQNTEAFF. CDR3 DNA sequence: TGTGCCACCACTCGGGCAGGGATTAGACAGAACACTGAAGCTTTCTTT.

The genes are TRBV18 and TRBJ2-6; 9 bases match TRBD1. The CDR3 runs to 18 residues. The junction had 10 bases not matched to a gene; V was cut back by 6 bases and J by 1 base. Germline CDR1 is KGHSH and CDR2 is LQKENI. The CDR3 loop is CASSAVRTGVSGANVLTF. The CDR3, as DNA: TGTGCCAGCTCCGCCGTACGGACAGGGGTTTCTGGGGCCAACGTCCTGACTTTC. The full variable domain, in which reference TRBV18 and TRBJ2-6 provide the parts outside the CDR3, is NAGVMQNPRHLVRRRGQEARLRCSPMKGHSHVYWYRQLPEEGLKFMVYLQKENIIDESGMPKERFSAEFPKEGPSILRIQQVVRGDSAAYFCASSAVRTGVSGANVLTFGAGSRLTVL.

In regard to this clone: Distinct nucleotide sequences in the sample also encode this CDR3. The rearrangement links TRBV30 to TRBJ1-5, with TRBD1 matching 7 bases. The germline V gene has CDR1 GTSNPN and CDR2 SVGIG (reference sequence). With V trimmed by 1 base and J by 8 bases, 5 bases remained unmatched. The CDR3 consists of 13 residues. The CDR3 DNA follows: TGTGCCTGGAGTGGACAGGGAACGGAGCCCCAGCATTTT. This sequence encodes CAWSGQGTEPQHF.

This clone was seen once. J is TRBJ2-1 and V is TRBV5-1; 7 nucleotides line up with TRBD1. The germline gives CDR1 SGHRS, CDR2 YFSETQ. This CDR3 has 15 residues. V was pared by 0 bases and J by 4 bases, with 4 bases of the junction left unmatched. In nucleotides, the CDR3 is TGCGCCAGCAGCTTGGGCTCAGGGGGATACAATGAGCAGTTCTTC. It specifies CASSLGSGGYNEQFF. Supplemented by reference TRBV5-1 and TRBJ2-1, the full variable domain reads KAGVTQTPRYLIKTRGQQVTLSCSPISGHRSVSWYQQTPGQGLQFLFEYFSETQRNKGNFPGRFSGRQFSNSRSEMNVSTLELGDSALYLCASSLGSGGYNEQFFGPGTRLTVL.

In its sample, this clone was seen once. The chain employs TRBV6-6 and TRBJ1-2; TRBD1 is a possible D gene (5 bases). V was cut by 5 bases and J by 2 bases, with 18 bases left in between. Germline V gene sequence: CDR1 MNHNY, CDR2 SVGAGI (reference sequence). The CDR3 extends over 16 amino acids. The CDR3 protein is CASSRSTGWVNYGYTF. In DNA form, the CDR3 reads TGTGCCAGCAGTCGATCAACAGGATGGGTGAACTATGGCTACACCTTC.

The rearrangement uses TRBV10-1 and TRBJ2-1, with 8 bases that match TRBD1. Germline CDR1 is WNHNN and CDR2 is SYGVQD (reference sequence). CDR3 length: 15 amino acids. V shed 7 bases and J 8 bases; nucleotides not matched to a gene: 13. CDR3 DNA: TGCGCCAGCACCGTCGGACAGGGTAAGACGGATGAGCAGTTCTTC. Translating gives CASTVGQGKTDEQFF.